This record concerns one T cell receptor (beta chain) sequence. As yet, its antigen is unknown. Germline-derived CDR1 and CDR2 are GTSNPN and SVGIG (reference sequence). The CDR3 extends over 14 amino acids. V trimming: 5 bases; J trimming: 4 bases; junction bases outside the gene matches: 6. This sample is drawn from a study of cytomegalovirus exposure and HLA in healthy donors. Study-level results: Productive status was seen about 90% or about 30% of the time for most TCR beta V segments in an earlier analysis.

PCR amplification relied on 60 Vbeta primers (plus 13 Jbeta primers). Some clones are missing from TCRdb's copy, which holds only in-frame ones; the method was immunoSEQ multiplex PCR. This sample yields about 200,000 clones, of which about 83% are seen a single time; just over 1.4% belongs to the top ten. This TCR derives from a girl aged 5 to 17 in good health and CMV-seronegative. The V gene is TRBV30, the J gene TRBJ1-3, with TRBD1 matching 9 bases. Source material: PBMCs. CDR3 sequence: CAWYRGPMGNTIYF. The CDR3 coding sequence is TGTGCCTGGTACAGGGGGCCTATGGGAAACACCATATATTTT.